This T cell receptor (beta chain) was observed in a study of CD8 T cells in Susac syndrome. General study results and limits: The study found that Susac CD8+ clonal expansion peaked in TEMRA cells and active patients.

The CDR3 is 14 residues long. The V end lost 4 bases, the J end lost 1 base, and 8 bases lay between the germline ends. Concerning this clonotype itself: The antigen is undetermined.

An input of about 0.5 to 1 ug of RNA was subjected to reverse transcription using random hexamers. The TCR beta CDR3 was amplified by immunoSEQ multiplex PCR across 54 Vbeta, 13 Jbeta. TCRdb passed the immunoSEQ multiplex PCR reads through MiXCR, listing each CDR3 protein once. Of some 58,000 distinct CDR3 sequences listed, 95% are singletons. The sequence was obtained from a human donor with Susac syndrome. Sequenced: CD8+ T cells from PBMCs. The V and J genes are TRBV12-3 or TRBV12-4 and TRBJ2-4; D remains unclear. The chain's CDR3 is CASSSRRAKNIQYF. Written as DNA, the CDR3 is TGTGCCAGCAGTTCTCGGCGGGCCAAAAACATTCAGTACTTC.